These T cell receptor beta chains were read from a single sample in a study of T cell responses to AZD1222 COVID-19 vaccine. Repertoires were generated with immunoSEQ multiplex PCR, while TCRdb's copy carries only in-frame clones and drops some. In the table there are approximately 110,000 clones, about nine tenths of which are singletons. Sequences were derived from peripheral blood, sampled 28 days after the second AZD1222 dose. These receptors all come from an adult who received the AZD1222 COVID-19 vaccine. The CDR3 runs from the conserved cysteine through the conserved F or W. D genes are given only for firm matches. Where a row states a size, it is once, few, many or the class of an expanded clone; other rows omit it.

v_gene: TRBV12-3/TRBV12-4; abundance: -; j_gene: TRBJ2-1; d_gene: -; CDR3nt: TGTGCCAGCAGTCCATACAGGTACAATGAGCAGTTCTTC; CDR3aa: CASSPYRYNEQFF
v_gene: TRBV11-2; abundance: -; j_gene: TRBJ2-7; d_gene: TRBD1; CDR3nt: TGTGCCAGCAGCTTAGCCGACCTTAGAGGGGGCGGCTACGAGCAGTACTTC; CDR3aa: CASSLADLRGGGYEQYF
v_gene: TRBV25-1; abundance: -; j_gene: TRBJ2-5; d_gene: TRBD1; CDR3nt: TGTGCCAGCAGTGAACCGGGACAGGGAATAAAGACCCAGTACTTC; CDR3aa: CASSEPGQGIKTQYF
v_gene: TRBV25-1; abundance: -; j_gene: TRBJ1-2; d_gene: -; CDR3nt: TGTGCCAGCAGTGAATCCGCGGACGGGAACTATGGCTACACCTTC; CDR3aa: CASSESADGNYGYTF
v_gene: TRBV7-7; abundance: -; j_gene: TRBJ1-1; d_gene: -; CDR3nt: TGTGCTAGCAGCCCCCGCCCGGACACTGAAGCTTTCTTT; CDR3aa: CASSPRPDTEAFF
v_gene: TRBV11-2; abundance: -; j_gene: TRBJ1-3; d_gene: -; CDR3nt: TGTGCCAGCTTGGCAGCTAGAGGTGGAAACACCATATATTTT; CDR3aa: CASLAARGGNTIYF
v_gene: TRBV5-4; abundance: -; j_gene: TRBJ1-1; d_gene: -; CDR3nt: TGTGCCAGCAGCTCCGATCGACAGAGGTCTTTCACTGAAGCTTTCTTT; CDR3aa: CASSSDRQRSFTEAFF
v_gene: TRBV25-1; abundance: -; j_gene: TRBJ2-1; d_gene: TRBD2; CDR3nt: TGTGCCAGCAGTGGACAAGCCGGGACTAACAGCTACAATGAGCAGTTCTTC; CDR3aa: CASSGQAGTNSYNEQFF
v_gene: TRBV28; abundance: -; j_gene: TRBJ1-4; d_gene: -; CDR3nt: TGTGCCAGCAGTTCCGTCACAGAGTTGAGGGCTGGGGATAATGAAAAACTGTTTTTT; CDR3aa: CASSSVTELRAGDNEKLFF
v_gene: TRBV10-3; abundance: -; j_gene: TRBJ1-1; d_gene: TRBD1; CDR3nt: TGTGCCATCAAGAGGGACAGGGAGAACACTGAAGCTTTCTTT; CDR3aa: CAIKRDRENTEAFF
v_gene: TRBV6-5; abundance: once; j_gene: TRBJ1-2; d_gene: TRBD1; CDR3nt: TGTGCCAGCAGTTACAGGGGGCTCGGGGCTCAGTATGGCTACACCTTC; CDR3aa: CASSYRGLGAQYGYTF
v_gene: TRBV6-6; abundance: -; j_gene: TRBJ2-6; d_gene: -; CDR3nt: TGTGCCAGCAGACGAGGCGCTGGGGCCAACGTCCTGACTTTC; CDR3aa: CASRRGAGANVLTF
v_gene: TRBV7-2; abundance: -; j_gene: TRBJ2-7; d_gene: TRBD1; CDR3nt: TGTGCCAGCAGCCCAGGACAGGGTCGAAGCGAGCAGTACTTC; CDR3aa: CASSPGQGRSEQYF
v_gene: TRBV27; abundance: -; j_gene: TRBJ2-7; d_gene: -; CDR3nt: TGTGCCAGCAGTTTATCGAAGACTTTTGCTTACGAGCAGTACTTC; CDR3aa: CASSLSKTFAYEQYF
v_gene: TRBV25-1; abundance: -; j_gene: TRBJ2-1; d_gene: TRBD2; CDR3nt: TGTGCCAGCAGTGATTGGACTAGCGGGGGTTACAATGAGCAGTTCTTC; CDR3aa: CASSDWTSGGYNEQFF
v_gene: TRBV6-5; abundance: -; j_gene: TRBJ2-7; d_gene: -; CDR3nt: TGTGCCAGCAGACCGAGGGGGTTTGAGGATGAGCAGTACTTC; CDR3aa: CASRPRGFEDEQYF
v_gene: TRBV5-1; abundance: -; j_gene: TRBJ2-5; d_gene: -; CDR3nt: TGCGCCAGCAGCTTGGGGCGAGGAGCTTCCGTGGAGACCCAGTACTTC; CDR3aa: CASSLGRGASVETQYF
v_gene: TRBV5-6; abundance: few; j_gene: TRBJ1-2; d_gene: -; CDR3nt: TGTGCCAGCAGCTCCCCTGAGCGTTCCAATGGCTACACCTTC; CDR3aa: CASSSPERSNGYTF
v_gene: TRBV9; abundance: -; j_gene: TRBJ2-2; d_gene: -; CDR3nt: TGTGCCAGCAGCTCGCGCAGGGGCCCGGGAGGCACCGGGGAGCTGTTTTTT; CDR3aa: CASSSRRGPGGTGELFF
v_gene: TRBV2; abundance: -; j_gene: TRBJ2-5; d_gene: -; CDR3nt: TGTGCCAGCAGTGTCGAGGGTGGGGAGACCCAGTACTTC; CDR3aa: CASSVEGGETQYF
v_gene: TRBV11-2; abundance: few; j_gene: TRBJ1-6; d_gene: TRBD1; CDR3nt: TGTGCCAGCAGGCCACAGGGGGTGGGTGATTCACCCCTCCACTTT; CDR3aa: CASRPQGVGDSPLHF
v_gene: TRBV5-5; abundance: -; j_gene: TRBJ2-7; d_gene: TRBD1; CDR3nt: TGTGCCAGCAGCTCCGCCGGGGCAGGGGGCTACGAGCAGTACTTC; CDR3aa: CASSSAGAGGYEQYF
v_gene: TRBV28; abundance: -; j_gene: TRBJ2-7; d_gene: TRBD1; CDR3nt: TGTGCCAGCAGTTTGTACAGGGGGCCGTACGAGCAGTACTTC; CDR3aa: CASSLYRGPYEQYF
v_gene: TRBV29-1; abundance: -; j_gene: TRBJ2-1; d_gene: -; CDR3nt: TGCAGCGTAGGCAGCCGGAGGGCCGGGGACAATCACAATGAGCAGTTCTTC; CDR3aa: CSVGSRRAGDNHNEQFF
v_gene: TRBV5-4; abundance: once; j_gene: TRBJ1-2; d_gene: TRBD1; CDR3nt: TGTGCCAGCAGCCAAGGACAGGGATTTTTCTCGAGGGTATATGGCTACACCTTC; CDR3aa: CASSQGQGFFSRVYGYTF
v_gene: TRBV20-1; abundance: -; j_gene: TRBJ1-1; d_gene: -; CDR3nt: TGCAGTGCTGCCGTTGTTAAGGTAGCTTTCTTT; CDR3aa: CSAAVVKVAFF
v_gene: TRBV28; abundance: once; j_gene: TRBJ1-1; d_gene: -; CDR3nt: TGTGCCAGCATTAGGGTACCCACTGAAGCTTTCTTT; CDR3aa: CASIRVPTEAFF